This T cell receptor beta chain was recovered during a study of blood T cells in healthy people across ages. Primers used in a second PCR of about 6 to 11 cycles were a sample-barcoded 5' primer and a J-beta primer mix. TCRdb re-analysed the 5' RACE reads in MiXCR, keeping a single row per CDR3 protein. The sample shows 730,000 or so distinct CDR3 sequences, about 40% of them seen only once. The sequenced sample was blood. The receptor comes from a woman aged 55-69 years in good health.

In nucleotides, the CDR3 is TGTGCCAGCAGTTTTCTCGGGTTGAGCTCCTACGAGCAGTACTTC. It codes for CASSFLGLSSYEQYF. The chain couples TRBV12-3 or TRBV12-4 to TRBJ2-7; D is unresolved. Trimming cost V 3 bases and J 0 bases, with 12 bases left between them. This CDR3 is 15 amino acids long.